The present TCR beta chain was sequenced within a study of CD8+ T cells in alopecia areata. Across the study: Those treated were given oral tofacitinib at 5 to 10 mg twice daily.

Study findings and constraints: Greater clonality was observed in lesional scalp samples, especially alopecia totalis/universalis, versus normal scalp.

Concerning this clone: The antigen remains undetermined.

Obtained from alopecia areata patients were lesional scalp punch biopsies along with peripheral blood. This CDR3 spans 15 amino acids. Per the germline V gene, CDR1 is SQVTM and CDR2 is ANQGSEA. V was clipped by 0 bases and J by 0 bases, with 11 bases between them. Extracted from the samples, RNA was reverse transcribed into cDNA to serve as the sequencing template. Data came from immunoSEQ multiplex PCR; TCRdb stores just in-frame clones and leaves some out. The sample has some 99,000 clones; roughly 42% are singletons. V is TRBV29-1 and J is TRBJ1-2, with unresolved D. Sequenced: CD4+ T cells sorted from blood. This TCR was sampled from a human donor with alopecia areata. CDR3 nucleotide sequence: TGCAGCGTTGAAGATCGACGGCGAGCTAACTATGGCTACACCTTC. Translating it yields CSVEDRRRANYGYTF.